Shown below are 27 T cell receptor beta chains from a single sample sequenced in a study of monozygotic twins with inflammatory bowel disease. TCRdb reworked the 5' RACE reads into one entry per CDR3 protein, no DNA. The clone table shows some 130,000 distinct CDR3 sequences, with the ten largest holding 1.2%. The sequencing sample was made of blood. The receptors stem from a human donor with ulcerative colitis or Crohn's disease, or a healthy co-twin of an affected twin (not recorded which).

The rearrangement joins TRBV18 to TRBJ1-3. The CDR3 has 16 amino acids. In germline, CDR1 is KGHSH, CDR2 LQKENI. The chain's CDR3 is CASSPVAHRSGNTIYF.

This chain joins TRBV3-1 and TRBJ2-7. The CDR3 loop spans 12 amino acids. Looked up from germline, CDR1 is LGHDT and CDR2 is YNNKEL (reference sequence). The CDR3 reads CASSQGTYEQYF.

This chain uses TRBV10-1 with TRBJ2-1; checking the TCRdb D call of TRBD1 is not possible without DNA. This CDR3 is built from 15 residues. Germline loops: CDR1 WNHNN, CDR2 SYGVQD (reference sequence). This CDR3 reads CASTTGQGGSNEQFF.

The chain is built from TRBV5-1 and TRBJ2-7; TCRdb outputs TRBD2, but without DNA this stays unchecked. CDR3 length equals 14 residues. The germline V gene has CDR1 SGHRS and CDR2 YFSETQ. This CDR3 is CASTFSGRSGEQYF.

The rearrangement links TRBV6-5 to TRBJ1-5; TCRdb selects TRBD1, and the lack of DNA leaves this call unchecked. Germline V lookup: CDR1 MNHEY, CDR2 SVGAGI. CDR3 length equals 15 residues. This CDR3 is CASSYAGVRVQPQHF.

This CDR3 reads CSAPNPGSSGRTQYF. V gene TRBV20-1 combines with J gene TRBJ2-5; the TCRdb D gene call, TRBD1, has no DNA to confirm it. The germline CDR1 and CDR2 sequences are DFQATT and SNEGSKA (reference sequence). The CDR3 loop spans 15 amino acids.

The rearrangement links TRBV6-5 to TRBJ1-2; TCRdb's D gene call, TRBD1, goes unchecked for lack of DNA. Looked up from germline, CDR1 is MNHEY and CDR2 is SVGAGI. There are 15 residues in the CDR3. CDR3 region: CASSSGQGFVYGYTF.

The rearrangement links TRBV7-9 to TRBJ1-6; TCRdb selects TRBD1, and the lack of DNA leaves this call unchecked. The CDR3 has 15 residues. Germline V CDR1 and CDR2: SEHNR, FQNEAQ (reference sequence). This chain's CDR3 is CASSFQTGYNSPLHF. Full variable domain (outside the CDR3, taken from reference TRBV7-9 and TRBJ1-6): DTGVSQNPRHKITKRGQNVTFRCDPISEHNRLYWYRQTLGQGPEFLTYFQNEAQLEKSRLLSDRFSAERPKGSFSTLEIQRTEQGDSAMYLCASSFQTGYNSPLHFGNGTRLTVT.

The chain combines TRBV4-3 with TRBJ2-3; TCRdb lists TRBD2, though no DNA is available to test this call. This CDR3 has 15 residues. Germline CDR1 LGHNA, CDR2 YSLEER. This chain's CDR3 is CASSQRTSGSDTQYF.

The chain links TRBV10-3 to TRBJ2-1; TCRdb lists TRBD2, though no DNA is available to test this call. CDR3 length equals 12 residues. CDR1 is ENHRY and CDR2 is SYGVKD in the germline V gene. The CDR3 spells CAISGGNGEQFF.

The rearrangement uses TRBV5-1 and TRBJ2-7; lacking DNA, the TRBD1 call made by TCRdb goes unchecked. The CDR3 has 15 residues. Germline assignment: CDR1 SGHRS and CDR2 YFSETQ. CDR3 region: CASSLRAAGSYEQYF.

This CDR3 is CASSAGLTSFYNEQFF. The gene calls are TRBV5-1 and TRBJ2-1; TCRdb's D call, TRBD2, is unchecked because there is no DNA. The CDR3 covers 16 residues. Looked up from germline, CDR1 is SGHRS and CDR2 is YFSETQ.

The rearrangement links TRBV7-2 to TRBJ1-2; TCRdb's D call, TRBD1, is unchecked because there is no DNA. Germline V gene lookup returns CDR1 SGHTA and CDR2 FQGNSA. This CDR3 region has 13 residues. CDR3 in amino acids: CASTMRGQYGYTF.

The rearrangement uses TRBV20-1 and TRBJ2-7; TCRdb lists TRBD1, though no DNA is available to test this call. The germline V gene encodes CDR1 DFQATT and CDR2 SNEGSKA (reference sequence). The CDR3 extends over 14 amino acids. This CDR3 is CSASKFGTPYEQYF.

The chain has TRBV6-5 and TRBJ2-1; TCRdb picks TRBD1, but there is no DNA to check that call. This CDR3 contains 15 residues. The germline CDR1 and CDR2 sequences are MNHEY and SVGAGI. The CDR3 here is CASWEGTADYNEQFF.

V gene TRBV18 combines with J gene TRBJ2-1; the TCRdb call, TRBD1, lacks DNA for checking. The CDR3 consists of 15 residues. Germline V lookup: CDR1 KGHSH, CDR2 LQKENI. This CDR3 reads CASSPRRGQVNEQFF.

The chain joins TRBV6-2 or TRBV6-3 to TRBJ2-2; lacking DNA, the TRBD1 call made by TCRdb goes unchecked. CDR3 length: 13 residues. CDR1 is MNHEY, CDR2 SVGEGT, per germline. The CDR3 loop reads CASSQDRAGELFF.

The chain links TRBV24-1 to TRBJ2-7; absent DNA, TCRdb's TRBD1 call cannot be checked. Germline V gene data show CDR1 as KGHDR and CDR2 as SFDVKD. This CDR3 has 16 amino acids. This CDR3 reads CATSDTDRGDPSEQYF.

V and J are TRBV11-2 and TRBJ2-3; TCRdb indicates TRBD1, and absent DNA this call remains unverified. The CDR3 runs 15 residues. Looked up from germline, CDR1 is SGHAT and CDR2 is FQNNGV. This CDR3 is CASSLDTPDTDTQYF.

This chain uses TRBV20-1 with TRBJ2-1; TCRdb names TRBD1, which stays unverified in the absence of DNA. This CDR3 has 15 residues. In germline, CDR1 is DFQATT, CDR2 SNEGSKA (reference sequence). CDR3 amino acids: CSARADRTPYNEQFF.

The V and J genes are TRBV28 and TRBJ1-1. CDR1 and CDR2 from the germline V gene are MDHEN and SYDVKM. The CDR3 has 14 residues. The CDR3 is CASSSVGMNTEAFF.

The J gene is TRBJ1-5, the V gene TRBV6-5; absent DNA, TCRdb's TRBD1 call cannot be checked. The CDR3 length is 15 residues. The germline CDR1 and CDR2 sequences are MNHEY and SVGAGI. CDR3: CASSSGGYSNQPQHF.

The chain has TRBV11-2 and TRBJ1-2. This CDR3 has 14 residues. CDR1 SGHAT and CDR2 FQNNGV come from the germline V gene. CDR3 region: CASSPLSIRYGYTF.

The rearrangement links TRBV6-5 to TRBJ2-1; TCRdb's D call of TRBD2 is untestable without DNA. The CDR3 is 15 amino acids. The germline gives CDR1 MNHEY, CDR2 SVGAGI. CDR3 sequence reads: CASSPRLAGGHEQFF.

The J gene is TRBJ2-7, the V gene TRBV10-3; TCRdb's D call of TRBD2 is untestable without DNA. This CDR3 is built from 17 residues. Germline values: CDR1 ENHRY, CDR2 SYGVKD. The CDR3 spells CAISNGLAGGSSYEQYF.

V gene TRBV5-1 combines with J gene TRBJ2-1; lacking DNA, the TRBD1 call made by TCRdb goes unchecked. Per germline, CDR1 SGHRS and CDR2 YFSETQ. The CDR3 contains 15 residues. The CDR3: CASRYPEDRDHEQFF.

The genes are TRBV24-1 and TRBJ2-1. Germline loops: CDR1 KGHDR, CDR2 SFDVKD. This CDR3 comprises 13 residues. CDR3: CATSDSLFDEQFF.